Here is one T cell receptor beta chain with its context. The data were obtained in a study of OX40 agonist ivuxolimab in advanced cancers. Whole-study context: Ivuxolimab was delivered to patients intravenously every 2 weeks at doses spanning 0.01 to 10 mg/kg.

Sequencing was performed with immunoSEQ multiplex PCR; in TCRdb, only in-frame clones are kept and a portion is missing. The sample includes under 80,000 clones, almost 85% seen only once; the top ten take less than 6%. This TCR was sampled from an adult with an advanced solid tumor such as melanoma, head and neck, liver or kidney cancer. The sequencing here drew on CD4+ or CD8+ T cells sorted from blood, taken in a trial of the OX40 agonist ivuxolimab.

Here the CDR3 reads CASSLYPGGQETQYF. CDR3 DNA sequence: TGTGCCAGCAGCTTATACCCCGGGGGACAAGAGACCCAGTACTTC. The chain is built from TRBV7-2 and TRBJ2-5, with D perhaps matching TRBD2 (6 bases). Trimming took off 2 bases at V and 2 bases at J, with 12 bases between the two ends. CDR3 length equals 15 residues. CDR1 and CDR2 (germline): SGHTA, FQGNSA.